What follows are 26 T cell receptor beta chains derived from one specimen sequenced in a study of T-cell memory formation after mild COVID-19. TCRdb passed the 5' RACE reads through MiXCR, listing each CDR3 protein once. The data hold hundreds of thousands of distinct CDR3 sequences, with roughly 15% observed a single time. The sample comprised PBMCs or a T cell subset sorted from them (not recorded which). Every receptor here comes from a young man who had mild COVID-19 (a few samples of this study predate the infection). Cell type and time point are not known.

This clonotype came up a few times. The CDR3 protein is CASSFQTATNEKLFF. In DNA form, the CDR3 reads TGTGCCAGCAGCTTCCAGACTGCAACTAATGAAAAACTGTTTTTT. The V and J genes are TRBV5-6 and TRBJ1-4, with unresolved D. Germline assignment: CDR1 SGHDT and CDR2 YYEEEE. Trimming removed 2 bases from V and 0 bases from J, with 8 bases in between. This CDR3 region has 15 residues.

The chain combines TRBV29-1 with TRBJ2-3; D not resolved. Germline CDR1 is SQVTM and CDR2 is ANQGSEA. V dropped 4 bases and J dropped 4 bases, with 12 bases sitting between them. The CDR3 sequence is 13 residues long. The CDR3 sequence is CSVGLLGADTQYF. In DNA form, the CDR3 reads TGCAGCGTTGGGCTCCTGGGCGCAGATACGCAGTATTTT.

This chain uses TRBV18 with TRBJ2-4, with D possibly being TRBD2 (5 bases). The V gene's germline CDR1 is KGHSH and CDR2 LQKENI. This CDR3 has 13 amino acids. With 2 bases removed from V and 11 bases from J, the gap between germline ends came to 13 bases. CDR3 bases: TGTGCCAGCTCACCAGGAGAGGGAGTGGTTCAGTACTTC. This gives the protein CASSPGEGVVQYF.

In nucleotides, the CDR3 is TGTGCCAGCTCACCGGACAGGGCCTATGGCTACACCTTC. As protein: CASSPDRAYGYTF. V is TRBV18 and J is TRBJ1-2, with 8 bases that match TRBD1. The germline V gene encodes CDR1 KGHSH and CDR2 LQKENI. V was pared by 3 bases and J by 4 bases, with 1 base of the junction left unmatched. The CDR3 runs 13 residues.

This clonotype has a handful of counts. V gene TRBV5-1 combines with J gene TRBJ2-2; the match to TRBD1 covers 7 bases. From germline, CDR1 is SGHRS and CDR2 YFSETQ. This CDR3 has 18 amino acids. With V trimmed by 1 base and J by 3 bases, 12 bases remained unmatched. Written as DNA, the CDR3 is TGCGCCAGCAGCTTGACACCGGGAAGGGGGCGATACACCGGGGAGCTGTTTTTT. This codes for CASSLTPGRGRYTGELFF.

This clonotype appeared many times. The rearrangement joins TRBV12-3 or TRBV12-4 to TRBJ2-5; no clear D. The CDR3 runs to 13 residues. Trimming left V 6 bases short and J 5 bases short, with 13 bases between. The CDR3 spells CASRPQPVETQYF. Here the CDR3 DNA reads TGTGCCAGCAGACCCCAGCCGGTGGAGACCCAGTACTTC.

This clonotype was detected a few times. V is TRBV12-3 or TRBV12-4 and J is TRBJ2-5, with a tentative D call TRBD1 (6 bases). CDR3 size: 14 residues. V lost 3 bases and J 5 bases, leaving 13 bases between the germline ends. The CDR3 DNA reads TGTGCCAGCAGTTTCCAGGGGAGACTTGAGACCCAGTACTTC. This encodes CASSFQGRLETQYF.

V gene TRBV7-2 combines with J gene TRBJ1-6; D unclear. Per the germline V gene, CDR1 is SGHTA and CDR2 is FQGNSA. The V gene lost 5 bases and the J gene lost 13 bases, with 12 bases spanning the gap. This CDR3 has 12 amino acids. The CDR3 nucleotides are TGTGCCAGCAGCGCCTTTGTCGCCCCCCTCCACTTT. Protein product: CASSAFVAPLHF.

Only a few counts were recorded for this clonotype. The rearrangement uses TRBV9 and TRBJ1-1; no definite D call. Deletions cut 0 bases from V and 1 base from J, with 7 bases between. CDR1 is SGDLS and CDR2 is YYNGEE in the germline V gene. CDR3 length: 14 amino acids. The CDR3 here is CASSVGTWNTEAFF. In nucleotides, the CDR3 is TGTGCCAGCAGCGTAGGCACCTGGAACACTGAAGCTTTCTTT.

This clonotype was detected a few times. The chain couples TRBV14 to TRBJ1-1, with D uncertain. This CDR3 is 13 amino acids long. Germline V CDR1 and CDR2: SGHDN, FVKESK. The germline V and J ends were trimmed by 4 bases and 6 bases, with 12 bases remaining between them. This chain's CDR3 is CASSPPTPSEAFF. Written as DNA, the CDR3 is TGTGCCAGCAGCCCTCCGACCCCGTCTGAAGCTTTCTTT. Full variable domain (remainder filled in from reference TRBV14 and TRBJ1-1): EAGVTQFPSHSVIEKGQTVTLRCDPISGHDNLYWYRRVMGKEIKFLLHFVKESKQDESGMPNNRFLAERTGGTYSTLKVQPAELEDSGVYFCASSPPTPSEAFFGQGTRLTVV.

This clonotype was found many times. The rearrangement links TRBV10-3 to TRBJ1-1, with TRBD1 matching 8 bases. Looked up from germline, CDR1 is ENHRY and CDR2 is SYGVKD. V lost 3 bases to trimming and J lost 3 bases; unmatched junction nucleotides: 6. The CDR3 is made up of 15 amino acids. The CDR3 sequence: CAISDKQGGYTEAFF. CDR3 nucleotide sequence: TGTGCCATCAGTGATAAACAGGGGGGCTACACTGAAGCTTTCTTT.

This clonotype was counted at least ten times. This chain links TRBV7-2 with TRBJ1-5, with D possibly TRBD1 on 5 matching bases. CDR1 SGHTA and CDR2 FQGNSA come from the germline V gene. With 2 bases removed from V and 6 bases from J, the gap between germline ends came to 11 bases. The CDR3 loop spans 14 amino acids. The DNA for the CDR3 is TGTGCCAGCAGCTTAACCAGGGAGACTCAGCCCCAGCATTTT. It translates to CASSLTRETQPQHF.

A few counts support this clonotype. The chain has TRBV12-3 or TRBV12-4 and TRBJ2-1; D call uncertain. The CDR3 totals 16 residues. The V gene lost 1 base and the J gene lost 5 bases, with 15 bases spanning the gap. The DNA for the CDR3 is TGTGCCAGCAGTTTAGGCTCTAGGGCCCCCCACAATGAGCAGTTCTTC. It encodes CASSLGSRAPHNEQFF.

In this sample, this clonotype turned up many times. J is TRBJ2-7 and V is TRBV6-2 or TRBV6-3; no reliable D call. The CDR3 spans 11 residues. The V end was cut by 5 bases, the J end by 2 bases, with 4 bases between. From germline, CDR1 is MNHEY and CDR2 SVGEGT. CDR3 region: CASSRTYEQYF. The CDR3 nucleotides read TGTGCCAGCAGTCGAACCTACGAGCAGTACTTC.

This clonotype was detected a few times. J is TRBJ2-2 and V is TRBV4-2; TRBD2 matches 8 bases. The ends lost 0 bases at V and 14 bases at J; junction bases unmatched: 11. CDR3 length: 15 amino acids. The germline gives CDR1 LGHNA, CDR2 YNFKEQ. The CDR3 reads CASSQEGLEVGGLFF. In DNA form, the CDR3 reads TGTGCCAGCAGCCAAGAGGGACTAGAAGTCGGTGGCCTGTTTTTT.

The CDR3 DNA is TGTGCCAGTAGTACTAGCGGGGGCTACGAGCAGTACTTC. Its protein is CASSTSGGYEQYF. V and J are TRBV19 and TRBJ2-7; 10 bases line up with TRBD2. This CDR3 is built from 13 residues. Germline CDR1 reads LNHDA; CDR2 reads SQIVND (reference sequence). V was clipped by 4 bases and J by 3 bases; unmatched bases: 0. Complete variable domain (other parts from reference TRBV19 and TRBJ2-7): DGGITQSPKYLFRKEGQNVTLSCEQNLNHDAMYWYRQDPGQGLRLIYYSQIVNDFQKGDIAEGYSVSREKKESFPLTVTSAQKNPTAFYLCASSTSGGYEQYFGPGTRLTVT.

The chain joins TRBV20-1 to TRBJ2-5; TRBD1 or TRBD2 may be the D gene (6 bases each). V shed 4 bases and J shed 5 bases, with 17 bases lying between them. This CDR3 contains 14 residues. From germline, CDR1 is DFQATT and CDR2 SNEGSKA (reference sequence). CDR3 region: CSANFGGRYETQYF. In DNA form, the CDR3 reads TGCAGTGCTAACTTTGGGGGGCGCTACGAGACCCAGTACTTC.

This clonotype showed up just a few times. The chain uses TRBV27 and TRBJ2-2, with no clear D. Trimming cost V 11 bases and J 3 bases, with 4 bases left between them. Germline assignment: CDR1 MNHEY and CDR2 SMNVEV (reference sequence). The CDR3 is 10 amino acids. CDR3 protein: CAGYTGELFF. The CDR3 DNA sequence: TGTGCCGGTTACACCGGGGAGCTGTTTTTT.

The chain joins TRBV7-8 to TRBJ1-2; D is uncertain. Looked up from germline, CDR1 is SGHVS and CDR2 is FQNEAQ. The CDR3 covers 14 residues. V lost 2 bases and J lost 4, with 11 bases in between. This CDR3 is CASSLNPSFYGYTF. CDR3 sequence (DNA): TGTGCCAGCAGCTTAAATCCCAGTTTCTATGGCTACACCTTC.

The J gene is TRBJ1-5, the V gene TRBV4-3; possibly TRBD1 for D (6 bases). CDR1 and CDR2 from the germline V gene are LGHNA and YSLEER. Trimming cost V 5 bases and J 4 bases, with 15 bases left between them. This CDR3 comprises 15 residues. CDR3 DNA sequence: TGCGCCAGCAGCGTGTTTTTGGGGGCGAATCAGCCCCAGCATTTT. It specifies CASSVFLGANQPQHF.

This clonotype was observed many times. V is TRBV27 and J is TRBJ1-2, with 7 bases that match TRBD1. J lost 7 bases, V lost 7 bases, and 9 bases had no gene match. Germline CDR1 reads MNHEY; CDR2 reads SMNVEV (reference sequence). The CDR3 sequence is 13 residues long. The CDR3: CASKPGGAFGYTF. The CDR3 coding sequence is TGTGCCAGCAAACCAGGGGGTGCTTTTGGCTACACCTTC.

The CDR3 here is CASSPSEAGPGFTDTQYF. CDR3 bases: TGTGCCAGCTCACCGTCTGAAGCCGGTCCAGGCTTTACAGATACGCAGTATTTT. V gene TRBV18 combines with J gene TRBJ2-3; the D is unclear. The V gene's germline CDR1 is KGHSH and CDR2 LQKENI. CDR3 length: 18 residues. V was cut by 3 bases and J by 3 bases, with 22 bases left in between.

The chain employs TRBV30 and TRBJ2-7; no definite D call. The CDR3 extends over 12 amino acids. The V gene's germline CDR1 is GTSNPN and CDR2 SVGIG (reference sequence). Deletions cut 2 bases from V and 3 bases from J, with 8 bases between. CDR3 residues: CAWSQSHYEQYF. The CDR3 region has the DNA TGTGCCTGGAGTCAGAGCCACTACGAGCAGTACTTC.

The rearrangement uses TRBV5-1 and TRBJ2-2; TRBD2 matches at 14 bases. Germline trimming cut 5 bases from V and 9 bases from J; bases unmatched to any gene: 9. Germline V gene sequence: CDR1 SGHRS, CDR2 YFSETQ. CDR3 length: 16 amino acids. The CDR3, as DNA: TGCGCCAGCAGTCCCGGGACTAGCGGGGGTCACCGGGAGCTGTTTTTT. This encodes CASSPGTSGGHRELFF.

The chain carries TRBV10-2 and TRBJ2-2; 7 bases are a match to TRBD2. The V and J ends lost 3 bases and 1 base, in that order; junction bases with no gene match: 2. This CDR3 has 15 residues. Germline CDR1 reads WSHSY; CDR2 reads SAAADI. CDR3 region: CASSELAWNTGELFF. CDR3 DNA: TGCGCCAGCAGTGAACTAGCGTGGAACACCGGGGAGCTGTTTTTT.

This clonotype was picked up a small number of times. The chain links TRBV7-2 to TRBJ2-3; D perhaps matches TRBD2 (6 bases). Looked up from germline, CDR1 is SGHTA and CDR2 is FQGNSA. The V end was cut by 5 bases, the J end by 5 bases, with 17 bases between. CDR3 length: 15 amino acids. This CDR3 reads CASSPRVLAIDTQYF. CDR3 DNA sequence: TGTGCCAGCAGCCCTAGGGTGCTAGCGATAGATACGCAGTATTTT.